One and the same sample provided the 16 T cell receptor beta chains below, sequenced in a study of CD8 T cells in ankylosing spondylitis (dated by TCRdb to about 2017). Preparation of the library involved 5' RACE. The instrument was an Illumina HiSeq 2500. The public reads were quality trimmed at Q25 with fastp and then assembled into clones with MiXCR by TCRdb, keeping productive beta chains. Each CDR3 protein appears once, grouped with its most common genes and DNA. The sample includes around 340,000 distinct CDR3 sequences, with approximately 22% observed a single time. The leading ten clones occupy roughly 14% of the sample. Sequenced input: blood, either unsorted or a sorted T cell fraction (not recorded which). The origin of the receptors is a male donor with ankylosing spondylitis or in good health (not recorded which).

V is TRBV14 and J is TRBJ2-7; D possibly uses TRBD1 or TRBD2 (5 bases each). Germline CDR1 reads SGHDN; CDR2 reads FVKESK. This CDR3 has 16 residues. V was trimmed by 4 bases and J by 2 bases, leaving 18 bases between them. CDR3 in DNA: TGTGCCAGCAGCCCCTCCGGGGCTAGCTGGACCTACGAGCAGTACTTC. Encoded protein: CASSPSGASWTYEQYF.

This clonotype came up a few times. The CDR3 region is CASSVSGFHLHF. CDR3 bases: TGTGCCAGCAGCGTTTCCGGGTTTCACCTCCACTTT. This sequence joins TRBV14 and TRBJ1-6; D gene unclear. Trimming stripped 5 bases from V and 15 bases from J, with 14 bases between. Germline V gene data show CDR1 as SGHDN and CDR2 as FVKESK. There are 12 residues in the CDR3.

The sample holds a few counts of this clonotype. The CDR3 spells CASSSGQGWDTIYF. The DNA for the CDR3 is TGTGCCAGCAGTTCCGGACAGGGGTGGGACACCATATATTTT. The genes are TRBV12-3 or TRBV12-4 and TRBJ1-3; 9 bases map to TRBD1. The CDR3 loop spans 14 amino acids. V lost 4 bases to trimming and J lost 8 bases; unmatched junction nucleotides: 6.

CDR3 coding DNA: TGCGCCAGCAGCTTCGAGGGGATGAACACTGAAGCTTTCTTT. Its translation is CASSFEGMNTEAFF. The chain uses TRBV5-1 and TRBJ1-1, with a tentative D call TRBD1 (5 bases). The CDR3 extends over 14 amino acids. Germline CDR1 and CDR2: SGHRS and YFSETQ. Trimming stripped 2 bases from V and 0 bases from J, with 8 bases between.

V is TRBV7-9 and J is TRBJ2-2; D gene uncertain. The CDR3 sequence is 15 residues long. Trimming took off 4 bases at V and 5 bases at J, with 14 bases between the two ends. Germline CDR1 reads SEHNR; CDR2 reads FQNEAQ (reference sequence). The CDR3 reads CASSSFEFRTGELFF. The CDR3 coding sequence is TGTGCCAGCAGCTCCTTTGAGTTTAGAACCGGGGAGCTGTTTTTT.

This clonotype was counted a few times. The chain uses TRBV2 and TRBJ1-2, with D unresolved. V lost 6 bases, J lost 0 bases, and 14 bases lay in between. This CDR3 has 15 amino acids. Germline CDR1 and CDR2: SNHLY and FYNNEI. CDR3 sequence (DNA): TGTGCCAGCAGCCACCAATTTGAGACTAACTATGGCTACACCTTC. It yields the protein CASSHQFETNYGYTF.

The chain joins TRBV19 to TRBJ2-3; no definite D call. CDR3 length equals 15 residues. V was clipped by 3 bases and J by 2 bases, with 12 bases between them. Per the germline V gene, CDR1 is LNHDA and CDR2 is SQIVND (reference sequence). Written as DNA, the CDR3 is TGTGCCAGTAGTATGCAGGAGTCCCCCACAGATACGCAGTATTTT. Its protein is CASSMQESPTDTQYF.

This clonotype was seen only a few times. The chain uses TRBV3-1 and TRBJ2-3; no definite D call. CDR3 length: 14 residues. In germline, CDR1 is LGHDT, CDR2 YNNKEL (reference sequence). Between the trimmed V and J ends, which lost 6 bases and 4 bases, there was a span of 14 bases. The CDR3 DNA follows: TGTGCCAGCAGACCCCGGCAGAGCCCAGATACGCAGTATTTT. It translates to CASRPRQSPDTQYF.

This clonotype was detected only a few times. The V and J genes are TRBV19 and TRBJ1-1; D remains unclear. Germline-derived CDR1 and CDR2 are LNHDA and SQIVND (reference sequence). The CDR3 covers 13 residues. The germline V and J ends were trimmed by 3 bases and 1 base, with 6 bases remaining between them. The CDR3 coding sequence is TGTGCCAGTAGTATGGACTCGAACACTGAAGCTTTCTTT. It translates to CASSMDSNTEAFF.

This chain joins TRBV11-2 and TRBJ2-3; D is undetermined. Trimming removed 4 bases from V and 2 bases from J, with 13 bases in between. Per germline, CDR1 SGHAT and CDR2 FQNNGV. The CDR3 totals 15 residues. CDR3 loop: CASSYRPRHTDTQYF. In nucleotides, the CDR3 is TGTGCCAGCAGCTACCGACCCCGACACACAGATACGCAGTATTTT. The whole variable domain, remainder taken from reference TRBV11-2 and TRBJ2-3, is EAGVAQSPRYKIIEKRQSVAFWCNPISGHATLYWYQQILGQGPKLLIQFQNNGVVDDSQLPKDRFSAERLKGVDSTLKIQPAKLEDSAVYLCASSYRPRHTDTQYFGPGTRLTVL.

The genes are TRBV29-1 and TRBJ2-5, with 9 nucleotides matching TRBD1. Germline trimming cut 3 bases from V and 0 bases from J; bases unmatched to any gene: 8. Germline V gives CDR1 SQVTM, CDR2 ANQGSEA. The CDR3 is 16 residues long. The CDR3 region has the DNA TGCAGCGTTGAGGACAGGGGTCGGAGCAACCAAGAGACCCAGTACTTC. It yields the protein CSVEDRGRSNQETQYF.

The J gene is TRBJ2-7, the V gene TRBV7-9, with TRBD1 as a possible D gene (6 bases). CDR1 is SEHNR, CDR2 FQNEAQ, per germline (reference sequence). The CDR3 loop spans 14 amino acids. V lost 4 bases and J lost 6, with 16 bases in between. CDR3 protein: CASSSRNRATEQYF. For the CDR3, the DNA is TGTGCCAGCAGCTCCCGCAACAGGGCGACCGAGCAGTACTTC.

The chain couples TRBV2 to TRBJ2-7; D tentatively reads TRBD1 or TRBD2 (6 bases each). Trimming pared 10 bases from V and 2 bases from J, leaving 12 bases between. CDR1 and CDR2 from the germline V gene are SNHLY and FYNNEI. The CDR3 contains 12 residues. The CDR3, as DNA: TGTGCCACCCTAAGGGGGGCCTACGAGCAGTACTTC. It encodes CATLRGAYEQYF. Variable domain in full (rest from reference TRBV2 and TRBJ2-7): EPEVTQTPSHQVTQMGQEVILRCVPISNHLYFYWYRQILGQKVEFLVSFYNNEISEKSEIFDDQFSVERPDGSNFTLKIRSTKLEDSAMYFCATLRGAYEQYFGPGTRLTVT.

The gene calls are TRBV6-5 and TRBJ2-5, with unresolved D. Trimming cost V 0 bases and J 9 bases, with 8 bases left between them. Germline lookup yields CDR1 MNHEY and CDR2 SVGAGI. The CDR3 is 12 amino acids. CDR3 sequence reads: CASSYSRGPQYF. CDR3 DNA: TGTGCCAGCAGTTACTCGAGAGGACCCCAGTACTTC.

This clonotype has only a few counts. This chain uses TRBV6-1 with TRBJ1-1; no reliable D call. The ends were cut back, 8 bases at V and 1 base at J, with 8 bases in the middle. The germline V gene has CDR1 MNHNS and CDR2 SASEGT. The CDR3 consists of 12 residues. The CDR3 loop reads CASEGENTEAFF. In DNA, the CDR3 is TGTGCCAGCGAGGGAGAGAACACTGAAGCTTTCTTT.

The chain employs TRBV11-2 and TRBJ2-3, with 8 positions matching TRBD1. Trimming took 5 bases from V and 2 from J; bases not matched to a gene: 12. The germline V gene has CDR1 SGHAT and CDR2 FQNNGV. This CDR3 region has 17 residues. The CDR3 sequence is CASSPRQGPPSTDTQYF. Here the CDR3 DNA reads TGTGCCAGCAGCCCCCGACAGGGGCCGCCTTCCACAGATACGCAGTATTTT. The variable domain in full, completed from reference TRBV11-2 and TRBJ2-3, reads EAGVAQSPRYKIIEKRQSVAFWCNPISGHATLYWYQQILGQGPKLLIQFQNNGVVDDSQLPKDRFSAERLKGVDSTLKIQPAKLEDSAVYLCASSPRQGPPSTDTQYFGPGTRLTVL.